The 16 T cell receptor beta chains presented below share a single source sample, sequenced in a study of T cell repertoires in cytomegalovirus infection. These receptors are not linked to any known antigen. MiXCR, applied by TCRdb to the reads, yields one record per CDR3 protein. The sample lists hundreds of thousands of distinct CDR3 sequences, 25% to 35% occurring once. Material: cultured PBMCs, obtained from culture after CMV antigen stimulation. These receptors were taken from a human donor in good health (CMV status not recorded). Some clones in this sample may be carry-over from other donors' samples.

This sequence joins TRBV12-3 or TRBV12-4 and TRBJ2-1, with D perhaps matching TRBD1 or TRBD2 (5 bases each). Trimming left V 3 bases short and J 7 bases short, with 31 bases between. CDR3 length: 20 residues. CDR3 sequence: CASSFRGSGAALDSRNEQFF. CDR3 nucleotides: TGTGCCAGCAGTTTCCGAGGGTCTGGGGCGGCCCTAGATAGTCGGAATGAGCAGTTCTTC.

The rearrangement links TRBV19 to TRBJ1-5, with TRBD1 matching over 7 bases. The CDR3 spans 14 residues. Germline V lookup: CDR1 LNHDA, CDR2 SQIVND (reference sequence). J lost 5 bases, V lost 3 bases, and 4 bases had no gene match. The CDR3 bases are TGTGCCAGTAGTATTAACAGGGGTGATCAGCCCCAGCATTTT. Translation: CASSINRGDQPQHF.

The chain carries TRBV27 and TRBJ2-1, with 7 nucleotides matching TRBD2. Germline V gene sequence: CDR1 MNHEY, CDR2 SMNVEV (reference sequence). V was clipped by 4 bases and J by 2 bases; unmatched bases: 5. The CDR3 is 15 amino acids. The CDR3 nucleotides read TGTGCCAGCAGTTCAGGCAGCGGGACCTACAATGAGCAGTTCTTC. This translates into CASSSGSGTYNEQFF.

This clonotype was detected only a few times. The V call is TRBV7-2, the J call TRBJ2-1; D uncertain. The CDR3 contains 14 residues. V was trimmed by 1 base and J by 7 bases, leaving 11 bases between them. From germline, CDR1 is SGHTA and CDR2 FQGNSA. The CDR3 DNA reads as TGTGCCAGCAGCTTAGTTGTAGGGAAGAATGAGCAGTTCTTC. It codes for CASSLVVGKNEQFF. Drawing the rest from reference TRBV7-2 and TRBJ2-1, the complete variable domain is GAGVSQSPSNKVTEKGKDVELRCDPISGHTALYWYRQSLGQGLEFLIYFQGNSAPDKSGLPSDRFSAERTGGSVSTLTIQRTQQEDSAVYLCASSLVVGKNEQFFGPGTRLTVL.

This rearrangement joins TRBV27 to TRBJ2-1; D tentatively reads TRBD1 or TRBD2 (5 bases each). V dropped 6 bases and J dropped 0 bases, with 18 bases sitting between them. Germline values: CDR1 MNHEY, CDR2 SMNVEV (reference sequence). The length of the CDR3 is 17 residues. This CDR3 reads CASREWSGLSSYNEQFF. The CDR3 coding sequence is TGTGCCAGCAGAGAATGGTCGGGGCTTAGCTCCTACAATGAGCAGTTCTTC.

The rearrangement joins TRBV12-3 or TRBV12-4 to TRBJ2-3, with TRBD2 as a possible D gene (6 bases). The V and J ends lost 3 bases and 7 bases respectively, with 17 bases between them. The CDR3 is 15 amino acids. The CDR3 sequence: CASSFTEGLKNTQYF. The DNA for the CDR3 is TGTGCCAGCAGTTTTACGGAGGGCCTAAAGAATACGCAGTATTTT.

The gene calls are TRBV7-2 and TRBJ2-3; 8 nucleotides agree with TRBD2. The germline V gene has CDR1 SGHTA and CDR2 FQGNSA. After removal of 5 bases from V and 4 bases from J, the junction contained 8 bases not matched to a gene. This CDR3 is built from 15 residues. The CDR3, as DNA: TGTGCCAGCAGCCGTGAAGCGGGAGTGGCAGATACGCAGTATTTT. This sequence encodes CASSREAGVADTQYF.

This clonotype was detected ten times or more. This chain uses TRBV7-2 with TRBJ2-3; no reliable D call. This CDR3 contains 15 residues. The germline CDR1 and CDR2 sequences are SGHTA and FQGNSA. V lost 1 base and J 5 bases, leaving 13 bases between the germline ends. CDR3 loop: CASSLGGYGVDTQYF. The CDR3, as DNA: TGTGCCAGCAGCTTAGGGGGATATGGTGTAGATACGCAGTATTTT.

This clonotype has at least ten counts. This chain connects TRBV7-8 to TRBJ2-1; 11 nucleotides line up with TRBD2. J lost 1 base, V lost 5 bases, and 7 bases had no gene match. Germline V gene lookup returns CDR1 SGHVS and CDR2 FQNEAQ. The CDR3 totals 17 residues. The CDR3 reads CASSLTWTSGSYNEQFF. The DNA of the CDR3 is TGTGCCAGCAGCCTTACTTGGACTAGCGGGTCCTACAATGAGCAGTTCTTC.

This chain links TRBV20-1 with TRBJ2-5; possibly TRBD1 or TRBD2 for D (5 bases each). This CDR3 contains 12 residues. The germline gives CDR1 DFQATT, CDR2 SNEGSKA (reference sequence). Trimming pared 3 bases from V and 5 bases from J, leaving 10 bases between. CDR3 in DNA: TGCAGTGCTAGGGGGACGGGGGAGACCCAGTACTTC. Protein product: CSARGTGETQYF.

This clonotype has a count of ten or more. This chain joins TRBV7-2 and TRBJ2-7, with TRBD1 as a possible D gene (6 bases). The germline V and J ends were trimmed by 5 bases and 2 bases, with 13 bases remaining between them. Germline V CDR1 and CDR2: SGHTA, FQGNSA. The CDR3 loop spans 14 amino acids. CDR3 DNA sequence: TGTGCCAGCAGCCGTACAGGGAGCCCCTACGAGCAGTACTTC. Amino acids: CASSRTGSPYEQYF.

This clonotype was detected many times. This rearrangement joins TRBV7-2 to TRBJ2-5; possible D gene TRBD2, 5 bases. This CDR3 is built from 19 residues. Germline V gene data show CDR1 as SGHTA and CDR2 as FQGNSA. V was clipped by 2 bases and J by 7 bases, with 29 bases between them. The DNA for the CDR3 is TGTGCCAGCAGCTTAATTATCGGTACGGAGTGGGAGCGGCGTGGGACCCAGTACTTC. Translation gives CASSLIIGTEWERRGTQYF.

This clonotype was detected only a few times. The CDR3: CASSLGQGAGNTIYF. As DNA, the CDR3 is TGTGCCAGCAGCTTGGGACAGGGGGCTGGAAACACCATATATTTT. The chain couples TRBV5-4 to TRBJ1-3; 9 bases agree with TRBD1. The CDR3 runs to 15 residues. The germline CDR1 and CDR2 sequences are SGHNT and YYREEE (reference sequence). The J segment lost 2 bases and the V segment lost 0 bases, leaving 0 bases of the junction unmatched.

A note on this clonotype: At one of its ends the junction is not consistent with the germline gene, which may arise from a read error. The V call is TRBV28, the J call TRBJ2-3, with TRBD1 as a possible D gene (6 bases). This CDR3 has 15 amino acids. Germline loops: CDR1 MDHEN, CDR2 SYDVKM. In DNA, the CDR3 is TGTGCCAGCAGTCCAGCCAGCGCAGGGGCAGATACGCTGTATTTT. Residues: CASSPASAGADTLYF. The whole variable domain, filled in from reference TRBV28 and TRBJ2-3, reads DVKVTQSSRYLVKRTGEKVFLECVQDMDHENMFWYRQDPGLGLRLIYFSYDVKMKEKGDIPEGYSVSREKKERFSLILESASTNQTSMYLCASSPASAGADTLYFGPGTRLTVL.

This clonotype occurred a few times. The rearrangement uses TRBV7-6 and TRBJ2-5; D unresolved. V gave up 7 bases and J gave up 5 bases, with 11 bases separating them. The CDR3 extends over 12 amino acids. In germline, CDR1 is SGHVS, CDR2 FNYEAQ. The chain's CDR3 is CASNLVSETQYF. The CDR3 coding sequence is TGTGCCAGCAACCTCGTGTCGGAGACCCAGTACTTC.

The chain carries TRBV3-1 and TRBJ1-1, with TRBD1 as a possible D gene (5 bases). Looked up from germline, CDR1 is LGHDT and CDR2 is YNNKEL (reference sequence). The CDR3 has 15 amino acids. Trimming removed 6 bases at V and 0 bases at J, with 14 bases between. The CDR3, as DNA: TGTGCCAGCAGTGGGGGGACTTATTTGAACACTGAAGCTTTCTTT. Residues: CASSGGTYLNTEAFF. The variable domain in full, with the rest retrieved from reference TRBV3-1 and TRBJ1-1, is DTAVSQTPKYLVTQMGNDKSIKCEQNLGHDTMYWYKQDSKKFLKIMFSYNNKELIINETVPNRFSPKSPDKAHLNLHINSLELGDSAVYFCASSGGTYLNTEAFFGQGTRLTVV.